Sequencing of this T cell receptor beta chain was carried out in a study of CXCR3-negative and CXCR3-positive naive CD8 T cells. Regarding the study as a whole: Similarly elevated diversity marked both naive subsets, with memory CD8+ cells showing far lower diversity.

UMI-tagged TRB cDNA libraries were built via 5' RACE. Reprocessing the 5' RACE reads, TCRdb reports a single entry for every CDR3 protein and omits DNA. This repertoire includes about 53,000 distinct CDR3 sequences. Comments on this clonotype: Antigen specificity is unknown.

The sequence derives from a human donor in good health. Some clones in this sample may be carry-over from other donors' samples. Sequenced material: naive CXCR3- CD8+ T cells from blood. Subset reported: CD45RO-CCR7+CD27+CD95- naive CD8+ T cells lacking CXCR3 (TNR3-).

CDR3 sequence: CSVGGLGERVGTDTQYF. The genes are TRBV29-1 and TRBJ2-3; TCRdb calls TRBD2, which cannot be checked without DNA. The germline gives CDR1 SQVTM, CDR2 ANQGSEA. The length of the CDR3 is 17 residues.